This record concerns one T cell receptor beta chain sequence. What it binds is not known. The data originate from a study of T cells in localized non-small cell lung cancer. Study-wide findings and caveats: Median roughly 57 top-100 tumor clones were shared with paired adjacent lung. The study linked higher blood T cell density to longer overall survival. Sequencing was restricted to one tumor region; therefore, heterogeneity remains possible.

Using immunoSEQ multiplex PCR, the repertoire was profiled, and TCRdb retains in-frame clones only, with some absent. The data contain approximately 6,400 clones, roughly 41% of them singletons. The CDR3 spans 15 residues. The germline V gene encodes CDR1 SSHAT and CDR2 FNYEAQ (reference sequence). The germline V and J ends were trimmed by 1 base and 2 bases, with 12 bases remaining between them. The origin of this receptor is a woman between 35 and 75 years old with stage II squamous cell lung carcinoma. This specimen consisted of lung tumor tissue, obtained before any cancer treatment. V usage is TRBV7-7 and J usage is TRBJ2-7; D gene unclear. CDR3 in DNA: TGTGCCAGCAGCTTAGGGAACGGTGGAACCTACGAGCAGTACTTC. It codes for CASSLGNGGTYEQYF. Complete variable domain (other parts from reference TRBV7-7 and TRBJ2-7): GAGVSQSPRYKVTKRGQDVTLRCDPISSHATLYWYQQALGQGPEFLTYFNYEAQPDKSGLPSDRFSAERPEGSISTLTIQRTEQRDSAMYRCASSLGNGGTYEQYFGPGTRLTVT.